This section outlines one T cell receptor (beta chain) sequence together with its context. The data stem from a study of CXCR3-negative and CXCR3-positive naive CD8 T cells. This CDR3 spans 15 amino acids. Germline V gene sequence: CDR1 DFQATT, CDR2 SNEGSKA (reference sequence). It was by 5' RACE with UMI labels that the TRB cDNA libraries were prepared. TCRdb reprocessed the 5' RACE reads and keeps a single row for each CDR3 protein, giving no DNA. The sample table sets out tens of thousands of distinct CDR3 sequences. This chain links TRBV20-1 with TRBJ2-1. The TCR comes from a human donor in good health. Some clones in this sample may be carry-over from other donors' samples. The sequenced sample was naive CXCR3- CD8+ T cells from blood. Subset denoted: CD45RO-CCR7+CD27+CD95- naive CD8+ T cells lacking CXCR3 (TNR3-). This CDR3 reads CSARDPETTYNEQFF.